Below, 29 T cell receptor beta chains from the same sample are listed, as sequenced in a study of blood T cell repertoires in COVID-19. Sequencing used immunoSEQ multiplex PCR; TCRdb keeps in-frame clones, though not all of them. The sample includes 200,000 or so clones, around 77% seen only once; the top ten take around 15%. Sequenced: peripheral blood. The origin of the receptors is a man between 60 and 70 years old with active or convalescent COVID-19.

The chain uses TRBV7-9 and TRBJ1-6, with D hard to call. The germline CDR1 and CDR2 sequences are SEHNR and FQNEAQ (reference sequence). This CDR3 comprises 17 residues. V was cut by 2 bases and J by 7 bases, with 18 bases left in between. CDR3: CASSLFYSTQMNSPLHF. For the CDR3, the DNA is TGTGCCAGCAGCTTATTTTACAGCACACAAATGAATTCACCCCTCCACTTT.

The genes are TRBV29-1 and TRBJ2-3; D is perhaps TRBD1 (6 bases). Deletions cut 6 bases from V and 4 bases from J, with 14 bases between. CDR3 size: 13 residues. Germline V gene lookup returns CDR1 SQVTM and CDR2 ANQGSEA. CDR3 region: CSVSGVPADTQYF. CDR3 bases: TGCAGCGTCTCAGGGGTGCCCGCAGATACGCAGTATTTT.

This clone was counted a single time. The rearrangement links TRBV7-2 to TRBJ2-6; D unresolved. The V gene lost 8 bases and the J gene lost 0 bases, with 5 bases spanning the gap. This CDR3 spans 13 amino acids. Germline CDR1 and CDR2: SGHTA and FQGNSA. The CDR3 nucleotides read TGTGCCAGCCGTCTCTCTGGGGCCAACGTCCTGACTTTC. Translation gives CASRLSGANVLTF.

The sample holds a few counts of this clone. The chain joins TRBV27 to TRBJ1-2, with D unresolved. The CDR3 runs to 15 residues. Between the trimmed V and J ends, which lost 8 bases and 8 bases, there was a span of 24 bases. CDR1 is MNHEY, CDR2 SMNVEV, per germline (reference sequence). For the CDR3, the DNA is TGTGCCAGCCACTCCCTCTCCGGGGTTGGGATGGGCTACACCTTC. It specifies CASHSLSGVGMGYTF.

This clone was seen a few times. The chain links TRBV28 to TRBJ2-1; 14 nucleotides line up with TRBD2. The CDR3 extends over 21 amino acids. CDR1 and CDR2 from the germline V gene are MDHEN and SYDVKM. After removal of 6 bases from V and 0 bases from J, the junction contained 16 bases not matched to a gene. The CDR3 loop is CASRFTPGLAGVESSYNEQFF. CDR3 coding DNA: TGTGCCAGCAGATTCACCCCGGGACTAGCGGGGGTCGAAAGCTCCTACAATGAGCAGTTCTTC.

This clone occurred once. The rearrangement uses TRBV6-4 and TRBJ2-1; D remains unclear. The CDR3 consists of 13 residues. V gave up 0 bases and J gave up 7 bases, with 7 bases separating them. The V gene's germline CDR1 is MRHNA and CDR2 SNTAGT. CDR3 nucleotides: TGTGCCAGCAGTGACTCAATCGGGAATGAGCAGTTCTTC. Translation: CASSDSIGNEQFF.

The chain has TRBV5-1 and TRBJ2-5; D is unclear. V was clipped by 1 base and J by 2 bases, with 12 bases between them. CDR1 is SGHRS and CDR2 is YFSETQ in the germline V gene. CDR3 length equals 15 residues. The CDR3 spells CASSLTVQPQETQYF. In nucleotides, the CDR3 is TGCGCCAGCAGCTTGACTGTTCAACCTCAAGAGACCCAGTACTTC.

The chain recombines TRBV5-1 with TRBJ1-1; D gene unclear. CDR1 and CDR2 from the germline V gene are SGHRS and YFSETQ. The CDR3 spans 13 residues. Trimming stripped 3 bases from V and 6 bases from J, with 12 bases between. CDR3 loop: CASSWATNSEAFF. CDR3 DNA: TGCGCCAGCAGCTGGGCCACCAACTCTGAAGCTTTCTTT. Together with reference TRBV5-1 and TRBJ1-1, the CDR3 gives the full variable domain: KAGVTQTPRYLIKTRGQQVTLSCSPISGHRSVSWYQQTPGQGLQFLFEYFSETQRNKGNFPGRFSGRQFSNSRSEMNVSTLELGDSALYLCASSWATNSEAFFGQGTRLTVV.

The J gene is TRBJ2-3, the V gene TRBV4-2, with TRBD1 matching over 8 bases. Unmatched junction bases numbered 10, after V lost 4 bases and J lost 1 base. CDR1 LGHNA and CDR2 YNFKEQ come from the germline V gene. The CDR3 has 17 amino acids. The CDR3 here is CASSRLRGQARTDTQYF. The CDR3 nucleotides are TGTGCCAGCAGCCGCCTAAGGGGACAGGCCCGCACAGATACGCAGTATTTT.

This clone showed up just once. The chain combines TRBV2 with TRBJ1-1, with 11 bases fitting TRBD1. Losses at the gene ends were 8 bases for V and 4 bases for J; bases not matched to a gene: 0. This CDR3 is built from 12 residues. CDR1 and CDR2 (germline): SNHLY, FYNNEI. The CDR3, as DNA: TGTGCCAGCGGACAGGGGGCCACTGAAGCTTTCTTT. It encodes CASGQGATEAFF. The full variable domain, its missing parts supplied by reference TRBV2 and TRBJ1-1, is EPEVTQTPSHQVTQMGQEVILRCVPISNHLYFYWYRQILGQKVEFLVSFYNNEISEKSEIFDDQFSVERPDGSNFTLKIRSTKLEDSAMYFCASGQGATEAFFGQGTRLTVV.

The V and J genes are TRBV28 and TRBJ2-5, with 7 bases aligning to TRBD2. J was trimmed by 3 bases and V by 5 bases; bases with no gene match: 6. Germline values: CDR1 MDHEN, CDR2 SYDVKM. The CDR3 runs to 14 residues. The CDR3 DNA sequence: TGTGCCAGCAGTCAAGCGGGAACAAAAGAGACCCAGTACTTC. Protein: CASSQAGTKETQYF.

Comments on this clone: This sample includes further DNA sequences coding for the same CDR3. The genes are TRBV27 and TRBJ1-5, with D perhaps matching TRBD1 (5 bases). Germline lookup yields CDR1 MNHEY and CDR2 SMNVEV (reference sequence). The CDR3 covers 14 residues. V lost 0 bases and J lost 6, with 9 bases in between. DNA of the CDR3: TGTGCCAGCAGTTTATCGCAGGGCGGTCAGCCCCAGCATTTT. This translates into CASSLSQGGQPQHF.

The chain uses TRBV3-1 (or the pseudogene TRBV3-2) and TRBJ1-3; D call uncertain. This CDR3 contains 14 residues. From germline, CDR1 is LGHDT and CDR2 YNNKEL (reference sequence). Trimming pared 1 base from V and 1 base from J, leaving 5 bases between. The CDR3 region has the DNA TGTGCCAGCAGCCAAGCCCATTCTGGAAACACCATATATTTT. Encoded protein: CASSQAHSGNTIYF.

The chain employs TRBV5-4 and TRBJ2-7; 11 bases are shared with TRBD2. This CDR3 spans 16 amino acids. The V gene end was trimmed by 0 bases and the J gene end by 5 bases; junction bases not matched to a gene: 7. The V gene's germline CDR1 is SGHNT and CDR2 YYREEE (reference sequence). CDR3 in DNA: TGTGCCAGCAGCTTGGCCGCTAGCGGGAGGAACAACGAGCAGTACTTC. Amino acids: CASSLAASGRNNEQYF.

The V and J genes are TRBV7-2 and TRBJ2-7; tentatively, D is TRBD2 (6 bases). The V end lost 5 bases, the J end lost 0 bases, and 11 bases lay between the germline ends. Germline V gene data show CDR1 as SGHTA and CDR2 as FQGNSA. This CDR3 has 14 amino acids. The CDR3 sequence: CASSSAGNSYEQYF. CDR3 nucleotide sequence: TGTGCCAGCAGCAGCGCGGGGAACTCCTACGAGCAGTACTTC.

The rearrangement uses TRBV11-1 and TRBJ2-1; TRBD2 matches at 7 bases. CDR1 and CDR2 from the germline V gene are SGHAT and FQDESV (reference sequence). The ends lost 8 bases at V and 3 bases at J; junction bases unmatched: 7. CDR3 size: 14 residues. CDR3 sequence reads: CASQPGRNYNEQFF. The CDR3 DNA sequence: TGTGCCAGCCAACCCGGGAGGAACTACAATGAGCAGTTCTTC.

This chain uses TRBV18 with TRBJ1-3, with 8 bases that match TRBD1. CDR1 is KGHSH and CDR2 is LQKENI in the germline V gene. Losses at the gene ends were 2 bases for V and 4 bases for J; bases not matched to a gene: 7. The CDR3 consists of 16 residues. CDR3: CASSPGQGLSGNTIYF. CDR3 DNA: TGTGCCAGCTCACCAGGACAGGGCCTCTCCGGAAACACCATATATTTT.

The chain joins TRBV10-3 to TRBJ2-7; 8 positions match TRBD2. Germline CDR1 and CDR2: ENHRY and SYGVKD. The CDR3 is made up of 14 amino acids. The V segment lost 10 bases and the J segment 3 bases; nucleotides outside the gene matches: 11. CDR3 coding DNA: TGTGCCAACTCCTTCAGCGGGAGTGTCTACGAGCAGTACTTC. Protein: CANSFSGSVYEQYF.

The chain recombines TRBV9 with TRBJ2-1; 9 bases map to TRBD2. CDR1 SGDLS and CDR2 YYNGEE come from the germline V gene. The CDR3 is 14 residues long. V was pared by 3 bases and J by 9 bases, with 7 bases of the junction left unmatched. In DNA form, the CDR3 reads TGTGCCAGCAGCGCCGGGACTAGCCAGGGTGAGCAGTTCTTC. The encoded protein is CASSAGTSQGEQFF.

This chain uses TRBV28 with TRBJ2-5; 9 bases fit TRBD1. Germline V gene data show CDR1 as MDHEN and CDR2 as SYDVKM. The CDR3 length is 16 residues. Unmatched junction bases numbered 11, after V lost 5 bases and J lost 4 bases. The CDR3 region has the DNA TGTGCCAGCAGTCTCCAGACAGGGGGAGGTACAGAGACCCAGTACTTC. This encodes CASSLQTGGGTETQYF.

The chain has TRBV7-9 and TRBJ2-1; TRBD1 aligns across 9 bases. The germline CDR1 and CDR2 sequences are SEHNR and FQNEAQ (reference sequence). The CDR3 runs to 16 residues. J gave up 1 base and V 4 bases, and 5 bases lay outside the gene matches. The CDR3 sequence is CASSSDRGASYNEQFF. In DNA form, the CDR3 reads TGTGCCAGCAGCTCGGACAGGGGAGCGTCCTACAATGAGCAGTTCTTC.

The chain links TRBV6-6 to TRBJ1-5, with TRBD1 identical over 9 bases. Trimming cost V 6 bases and J 3 bases; bases outside gene matches: 6. Germline CDR1 reads MNHNY; CDR2 reads SVGAGI (reference sequence). CDR3 length: 15 amino acids. In nucleotides, the CDR3 is TGTGCCAGCAGAGGGACAGGGATGAACAATCAGCCCCAGCATTTT. This codes for CASRGTGMNNQPQHF.

V and J are TRBV1 and TRBJ1-1. TRBV1 is marked as a pseudogene. The CDR3 runs 15 residues. DNA of the CDR3: TGCACCAGCAGCCATTCCCCGCGGGCGTGGACTGAAGCTTTCTTT. It codes for CTSSHSPRAWTEAFF.

V and J are TRBV11-3 and TRBJ2-5; TRBD1 matches 8 bases. Germline CDR1 SGHNT, CDR2 YENEEA. This CDR3 contains 18 residues. With V trimmed by 0 bases and J by 1 base, 10 bases remained unmatched. The CDR3 protein is CASSLETGTGPVQETQYF. CDR3 DNA sequence: TGTGCCAGCAGCTTAGAGACGGGGACAGGTCCCGTCCAAGAGACCCAGTACTTC.

The chain employs TRBV3-1 (or the pseudogene TRBV3-2) and TRBJ1-1; D is uncertain. This CDR3 has 12 amino acids. Per germline, CDR1 LGHDT and CDR2 YNNKEL (reference sequence). Trimming stripped 3 bases from V and 7 bases from J, with 9 bases between. The CDR3 protein is CASSQGTLEAFF. In DNA, the CDR3 is TGTGCCAGCAGCCAGGGCACCCTTGAAGCTTTCTTT.

The genes are TRBV12-5 and TRBJ2-1; no reliable D call. Trimming left V 1 base short and J 8 bases short, with 3 bases between. The CDR3 length is 11 residues. The V gene's germline CDR1 is LGHNT and CDR2 FRNRAP. The DNA for the CDR3 is TGTGCTAGTGGTTTGGCAGATGAGCAGTTCTTC. Amino acids: CASGLADEQFF. Variable domain in full (rest from reference TRBV12-5 and TRBJ2-1): DARVTQTPRHKVTEMGQEVTMRCQPILGHNTVFWYRQTMMQGLELLAYFRNRAPLDDSGMPKDRFSAEMPDATLATLKIQPSEPRDSAVYFCASGLADEQFFGPGTRLTVL.

The gene calls are TRBV2 and TRBJ2-5; 7 nucleotides agree with TRBD2. The CDR3 totals 14 residues. Unmatched junction bases numbered 13, after V lost 8 bases and J lost 7 bases. Germline V gene data show CDR1 as SNHLY and CDR2 as FYNNEI. CDR3 loop: CASLVGGSGGTQYF. CDR3 nucleotides: TGTGCCAGCTTGGTGGGAGGGTCCGGGGGGACCCAGTACTTC.

The chain employs TRBV2 and TRBJ2-3; a possible D gene is TRBD2 (12 bases). The CDR3 is 21 amino acids. Trimming removed 7 bases from V and 1 base from J, with 33 bases in between. Germline V lookup: CDR1 SNHLY, CDR2 FYNNEI. In nucleotides, the CDR3 is TGTGCCAGCACAGGGACAGGGGGTATCCCGGGACTAGCGGGCCGCACAGATACGCAGTATTTT. It translates to CASTGTGGIPGLAGRTDTQYF.

This clone has just a few counts. The rearrangement links TRBV3-1 (or the pseudogene TRBV3-2) to TRBJ2-7, with D possibly TRBD1 on 5 matching bases. This CDR3 spans 12 amino acids. Germline loops: CDR1 LGHDT, CDR2 YNNKEL (reference sequence). The V and J ends lost 5 bases and 3 bases respectively, with 8 bases between them. For the CDR3, the DNA is TGTGCCAGCAGCGCAGACAGCTACGAGCAGTACTTC. Amino acids: CASSADSYEQYF.